These T cell receptor beta chains were read from a single sample in a study of cytomegalovirus exposure and HLA in healthy donors. TCRdb's copy holds only in-frame clones and misses some; the assay was immunoSEQ multiplex PCR. The table lists 200,000 to 250,000 clones, 60% to 80% of them singletons. The specimen sequenced was PBMCs. These receptor sequences come from a woman between 25 and 40 years old in good health and CMV-seronegative. CDR3s include the opening cysteine and the closing phenylalanine or tryptophan. The D gene is left open where the match is weak. Some rows have no size entry. The others give once, few or many, or a class for an expanded clone.

d_call j_call v_call clone_size cdr3_aa cdr3_nt
TRBD2 TRBJ2-3 TRBV5-1 once CASSLESGGFTDTQYF TGCGCCAGCAGCTTGGAAAGCGGGGGATTCACAGATACGCAGTATTTT
NA TRBJ2-1 TRBV5-6 NA CASSPGTTYHNEQFF TGTGCCAGCAGTCCAGGGACAACCTACCACAATGAGCAGTTCTTC
NA TRBJ1-3 TRBV11-3 once CASSSRTAGNTIYF TGTGCCAGCAGCTCAAGGACAGCTGGAAACACCATATATTTT
TRBD2 TRBJ2-1 TRBV19 NA CASSGGLAGSDNEQFF TGTGCCAGTAGTGGGGGACTAGCGGGTTCTGACAATGAGCAGTTCTTC
TRBD2 TRBJ2-7 TRBV6-6 few CASRPTASGSYEQYF TGTGCCAGCAGACCGACTGCTAGCGGTTCCTACGAGCAGTACTTC
TRBD1 TRBJ1-1 TRBV19 NA CASSHPGTGGTEAFF TGTGCCAGTAGTCATCCCGGGACAGGGGGCACTGAAGCTTTCTTT
NA TRBJ2-4 TRBV6-6 few CASSSLRTVENIQYF TGTGCCAGCAGCTCCTTAAGGACAGTGGAAAACATTCAGTACTTC
NA TRBJ2-2 TRBV11-3 NA CASSLDPLEGNTGELFF TGTGCCAGCAGCTTAGACCCCCTAGAGGGGAACACCGGGGAGCTGTTTTTT
TRBD2 TRBJ2-7 TRBV9 once CASMAPRGDSYEQYF TGTGCCAGCATGGCCCCTCGGGGGGACTCCTACGAGCAGTACTTC
NA TRBJ1-5 TRBV5-8 NA CASSLIRTGNQPQHF TGTGCCAGCAGCTTGATCAGGACTGGCAATCAGCCCCAGCATTTT
NA TRBJ2-2 TRBV4-2 NA CASSQVGRQGGRAGELFF TGTGCCAGCAGCCAAGTAGGTCGTCAAGGGGGTCGGGCCGGGGAGCTGTTTTTT
NA TRBJ1-1 TRBV6-5 NA CASRAGGPHFF TGTGCCAGCAGGGCCGGAGGGCCCCACTTCTTT
NA TRBJ1-5 TRBV6-5 NA CASSYDRNQPQHF TGTGCCAGCAGTTACGACAGGAATCAGCCCCAGCATTTT
NA TRBJ2-1 TRBV27 NA CASSLTRPGGNEQFF TGTGCCAGCAGTTTAACGCGCCCCGGGGGCAATGAGCAGTTCTTC
NA TRBJ2-4 TRBV27 NA CASSGTLAKNVQYF TGTGCCAGCTCCGGGACTTTAGCCAAAAACGTTCAGTACTTC
NA TRBJ1-2 TRBV6-5 few CASSYSSGSSYGYTF TGTGCCAGCAGTTACTCGAGCGGGTCTTCCTATGGCTACACCTTC
TRBD2 TRBJ2-1 TRBV7-3 NA CASSLNIAGSGEQFF TGTGCCAGCAGCTTAAATATAGCGGGATCGGGTGAGCAGTTCTTC
NA TRBJ1-1 TRBV29-1 NA CSVTLPGQNTEAFF TGCAGCGTTACCCTCCCGGGTCAGAACACTGAAGCTTTCTTT
TRBD1 TRBJ2-1 TRBV9 NA CASSVAGQSSYNEQFF TGTGCCAGCAGCGTAGCGGGACAGAGCTCCTACAATGAGCAGTTCTTC
TRBD1 TRBJ1-5 TRBV27 NA CASSSPGQGYQPQHF TGTGCCAGCAGTTCGCCGGGACAGGGTTATCAGCCCCAGCATTTT
TRBD2 TRBJ2-1 TRBV29-1 NA CSVGGLAGVGAYNEQFF TGCAGCGTTGGAGGTCTAGCGGGAGTGGGGGCCTACAATGAGCAGTTCTTC
NA TRBJ2-1 TRBV5-1 once CASSPRSTANNEQFF TGCGCCAGCAGCCCACGTTCGACAGCTAACAATGAGCAGTTCTTC
NA TRBJ2-7 TRBV27 NA CASSLRGSIYEQYF TGTGCCAGCAGTTTACGTGGGAGTATCTACGAGCAGTACTTC
TRBD2 TRBJ2-1 TRBV6-6 NA CASSYGSSGSSREQFF TGTGCCAGCAGTTACGGGTCGAGCGGGAGTTCTCGTGAGCAGTTCTTC
TRBD2 TRBJ2-5 TRBV10-2 NA CASSESGGGAGETQYF TGCGCCAGCAGTGAGTCGGGCGGGGGGGCTGGAGAGACCCAGTACTTC
NA TRBJ1-3 TRBV4-1 NA CASSPSPYSEDTIYF TGCGCCAGCAGCCCTTCGCCATACTCGGAGGACACCATATATTTT
NA TRBJ2-2 TRBV6-5 NA CASSLRGTGELFF TGTGCCAGCAGCCTCCGCGGCACCGGGGAGCTGTTTTTT
NA TRBJ1-1 TRBV5-1 NA CASSLALETEAFF TGCGCCAGCAGCTTGGCCTTAGAGACTGAAGCTTTCTTT
TRBD1 TRBJ1-1 TRBV6-6 NA CASNKGTANTEAFF TGTGCCAGCAACAAAGGGACAGCAAACACTGAAGCTTTCTTT
NA TRBJ2-6 TRBV10-3 NA CAIRSGQHSPLGANVLTF TGTGCCATCCGAAGCGGACAGCACTCCCCCCTCGGGGCCAACGTCCTGACTTTC
TRBD1 TRBJ2-1 TRBV11-3 few CASRGYGTGSINEQFF TGTGCCAGCAGAGGGTACGGGACAGGGTCCATCAATGAGCAGTTCTTC
TRBD1 TRBJ1-5 TRBV6-5 NA CASSRQGIQPQHF TGTGCCAGCAGTCGACAGGGGATCCAGCCCCAGCATTTT
TRBD1 TRBJ2-1 TRBV11-2 NA CASSSQGNEQFF TGTGCCAGCAGCTCACAGGGGAATGAGCAGTTCTTC
NA TRBJ2-7 TRBV5-1 NA CASSLVRSSAEYEQYF TGCGCCAGCAGCTTGGTTAGGTCTAGCGCAGAATACGAGCAGTACTTC
TRBD2 TRBJ2-1 TRBV7-9 NA CSSSFHLAASYNEQFF TGTTCCAGCAGCTTCCACCTAGCGGCCTCCTACAATGAGCAGTTCTTC
NA TRBJ2-7 TRBV6-6 NA CASSYSEGGYEQYF TGTGCCAGCAGTTACTCGGAGGGAGGCTACGAGCAGTACTTC
NA TRBJ2-2 TRBV2 NA CASSYFRNTGELFF TGTGCCAGCAGTTATTTTAGGAACACCGGGGAGCTGTTTTTT
NA TRBJ2-1 TRBV10-2 NA CASSRKGTFFYNEQFF TGCGCCAGCAGTAGGAAGGGGACTTTCTTCTACAATGAGCAGTTCTTC
TRBD1 TRBJ2-1 TRBV15 NA CATSRDRGLSVEQFF TGTGCCACCAGCAGGGACAGGGGGCTTTCAGTTGAGCAGTTCTTC
NA TRBJ2-7 TRBV27 NA CASSLEGGYEQYF TGTGCCAGCAGTTTAGAGGGTGGATACGAGCAGTACTTC
TRBD1 TRBJ1-2 TRBV6-1 few CASSERTGVRYTF TGTGCCAGCAGTGAAAGGACAGGGGTGCGCTACACCTTC
NA TRBJ1-1 TRBV7-8 NA CASLQPPSTEAFF TGTGCCAGCCTCCAACCTCCTTCCACTGAAGCTTTCTTT
TRBD1 TRBJ1-2 TRBV29-1 NA CSVSDRDYGYTF TGCAGCGTTTCGGACAGGGACTATGGCTACACCTTC
NA TRBJ1-3 TRBV6-5 once CASTTDSGNTIYF TGTGCCTCTACGACAGACTCTGGAAACACCATATATTTT
TRBD1 TRBJ2-7 TRBV7-9 NA CASSPPGQVGLPEQYF TGTGCCAGCAGCCCCCCAGGACAGGTAGGACTGCCCGAGCAGTACTTC
NA TRBJ2-7 TRBV14 NA CASSFPGHYEQYF TGTGCCAGCAGCTTCCCGGGACACTACGAGCAGTACTTC
TRBD2 TRBJ2-1 TRBV7-7 NA CASSGGGNNEQFF TGTGCTAGCAGTGGGGGAGGGAACAATGAGCAGTTCTTC
NA TRBJ2-7 TRBV6-1 NA CASSGRVFYEQYF TGTGCCAGCAGTGGGCGGGTCTTCTACGAGCAGTACTTC
NA TRBJ1-1 TRBV7-9 NA CASSSPGHVWDTEAFF TGTGCCAGCAGCTCCCCGGGACACGTGTGGGACACTGAAGCTTTCTTT
TRBD1 TRBJ1-6 TRBV4-1 once CASSQRQGVSYNSPLHF TGCGCCAGCAGCCAACGACAGGGGGTCTCCTATAATTCACCCCTCCACTTT
NA TRBJ2-3 TRBV11-3 NA CASSPWTPLGTDTQYF TGTGCCAGCAGCCCTTGGACTCCATTAGGCACAGATACGCAGTATTTT
NA TRBJ1-1 TRBV2 NA CATTPVPISNTEAFF TGTGCCACCACTCCCGTCCCTATTTCCAACACTGAAGCTTTCTTT
NA TRBJ1-1 TRBV19 NA CASKLPGLNTEAFF TGTGCCAGTAAGCTCCCGGGGTTGAACACTGAAGCTTTCTTT
NA TRBJ2-3 TRBV6-1 NA CASSEPGQLTDTQYF TGTGCCAGCAGTGAGCCTGGACAGCTCACAGATACGCAGTATTTT
TRBD2 TRBJ2-7 TRBV30 NA CAWRDGTSGEQYF TGTGCCTGGAGGGATGGGACTAGCGGCGAGCAGTACTTC
NA TRBJ2-7 TRBV5-1 NA CASSLAAGSYSYEQYF TGCGCCAGCAGCTTGGCGGCCGGGTCATACTCCTACGAGCAGTACTTC
NA TRBJ1-1 TRBV6-1 NA CASSGRVTPLNTEAFF TGTGCCAGCAGTGGCAGGGTTACACCTTTGAACACTGAAGCTTTCTTT